This T cell receptor (beta chain) was profiled in a study of CD8 T cells in ankylosing spondylitis. Regarding the study as a whole: Peripheral blood held disease-linked clones only at relatively low frequency, and these were CD8+. Significant enrichment of disease-linked clones was reportedly seen in matched ankylosing spondylitis synovial fluid. Earlier reports found some motif variants in synovial fluid and blood in reactive arthritis.

This CDR3 is 13 amino acids long. CDR1 and CDR2 (germline): MDHEN, SYDVKM. V lost 2 bases to trimming and J lost 10 bases, with 12 bases between them. The table lists this clonotype with a few counts. Its antigen is unknown. Making use of molecular barcodes, quantitative 5'-RACE generated TCR beta libraries. TCRdb used MiXCR to reprocess the 5' RACE reads, holding one entry per CDR3 protein. The sample yields some 140,000 distinct CDR3 sequences, roughly 8.3% seen once. Material for sequencing was synovial fluid, either unsorted or a sorted T cell fraction (not recorded which). The sequence was collected from a male donor with ankylosing spondylitis. V is TRBV28 and J is TRBJ1-5; maybe TRBD1 (5 bases). This chain's CDR3 is CASSLIRGYPQHF. The CDR3 DNA is TGTGCCAGCAGTTTAATTAGGGGTTACCCCCAGCATTTT.